These 18 T cell receptor beta chains share one sample of origin, sequenced in a study of blood T cell repertoires in COVID-19. The table came from immunoSEQ multiplex PCR; TCRdb's copy has only in-frame clones and leaves some out. Of fewer than 250,000 clones in the sample, about 83% are singletons; the top ten hold about 3.9%. Input material: PBMCs or T cells enriched from blood (not recorded which). The receptors shown here come from a middle-aged woman who had been exposed to COVID-19.

The chain couples TRBV29-1 to TRBJ2-7, with 7 bases fitting TRBD1. With 7 bases clipped from V and 4 bases from J, the junction kept 13 bases outside the gene matches. Germline V gives CDR1 SQVTM, CDR2 ANQGSEA. This CDR3 spans 14 amino acids. CDR3 DNA: TGCAGCGCACTTCGACAGGGTAATATGTACGAGCAGTACTTC. Protein: CSALRQGNMYEQYF.

The rearrangement uses TRBV23-1 and TRBJ1-4; TRBD1 aligns across 10 bases. TRBV23-1 is an ORF for which the function is uncertain. V was clipped by 2 bases and J by 8 bases; unmatched bases: 5. The CDR3 has 15 amino acids. The CDR3 region has the DNA TGCGCCAGCAGTCAACCGGGACAGGGGCGAGAAAAACTGTTTTTT. This encodes CASSQPGQGREKLFF.

The J gene is TRBJ1-2, the V gene TRBV7-3; weak D call: TRBD1 (5 bases). CDR1 and CDR2 (germline): SGHTA, FQGTGA. CDR3 length: 15 amino acids. Trimming took off 5 bases at V and 7 bases at J, with 20 bases between the two ends. The CDR3 nucleotides read TGTGCCAGCAGCCCCATACGAACAGGTTCGGGTGGCTACACCTTC. Translation: CASSPIRTGSGGYTF.

V usage is TRBV5-1 and J usage is TRBJ2-5, with 7 bases fitting TRBD1. The V gene end was trimmed by 0 bases and the J gene end by 5 bases; junction bases not matched to a gene: 19. CDR1 SGHRS and CDR2 YFSETQ come from the germline V gene. The CDR3 totals 19 residues. CDR3: CASSLGGTGQALGQETQYF. The CDR3 DNA sequence: TGCGCCAGCAGCTTGGGGGGTACAGGACAGGCCCTAGGGCAGGAGACCCAGTACTTC. Full variable domain (remainder filled in from reference TRBV5-1 and TRBJ2-5): KAGVTQTPRYLIKTRGQQVTLSCSPISGHRSVSWYQQTPGQGLQFLFEYFSETQRNKGNFPGRFSGRQFSNSRSEMNVSTLELGDSALYLCASSLGGTGQALGQETQYFGPGTRLLVL.

This rearrangement joins TRBV6-1 to TRBJ1-1; weak D call: TRBD1 (5 bases). Germline-derived CDR1 and CDR2 are MNHNS and SASEGT. V dropped 4 bases and J dropped 4 bases, with 19 bases sitting between them. The CDR3 has 16 residues. CDR3 residues: CASSAPVGFGATEAFF. The CDR3 DNA follows: TGTGCCAGCAGTGCACCCGTCGGTTTTGGGGCCACTGAAGCTTTCTTT.

The chain combines TRBV7-2 with TRBJ2-7; possible D gene TRBD1, 6 bases. Per the germline V gene, CDR1 is SGHTA and CDR2 is FQGNSA. With 5 bases removed from V and 3 bases from J, the gap between germline ends came to 11 bases. The CDR3 runs 13 residues. The CDR3, as DNA: TGTGCCAGCAGCCGAGACAGGTACTACGAGCAGTACTTC. The encoded protein is CASSRDRYYEQYF.

The chain is built from TRBV19 and TRBJ1-4; the D is unclear. The CDR3 extends over 15 amino acids. Trimming cost V 10 bases and J 8 bases, with 23 bases left between them. The germline V gene has CDR1 LNHDA and CDR2 SQIVND (reference sequence). Written as DNA, the CDR3 is TGTGCCACTAAGGAGCGGGCCTCCAGTGGAGAAAAACTGTTTTTT. Its protein product is CATKERASSGEKLFF.

In this sample, this clone turned up a few times. V is TRBV5-6 and J is TRBJ1-4; 8 bases are shared with TRBD1. The CDR3 loop spans 13 amino acids. Germline V lookup: CDR1 SGHDT, CDR2 YYEEEE. V lost 3 bases to trimming and J lost 11 bases; unmatched junction nucleotides: 6. The CDR3 spells CASSSNRGMKLFF. CDR3 coding DNA: TGTGCCAGCAGCTCTAACAGGGGGATGAAACTGTTTTTT.

J is TRBJ2-4 and V is TRBV6-2 or TRBV6-3, with TRBD2 matching over 7 bases. The CDR3 is made up of 14 amino acids. V was pared by 2 bases and J by 3 bases, with 1 base of the junction left unmatched. Germline V gene sequence: CDR1 MNHEY, CDR2 SVGEGT. In DNA form, the CDR3 reads TGTGCCAGCAGTTACAGCGGGGACAAAAACATTCAGTACTTC. Translating it yields CASSYSGDKNIQYF.

The rearrangement joins TRBV11-2 to TRBJ2-2; D gene unclear. The germline V and J ends were trimmed by 5 bases and 11 bases, with 6 bases remaining between them. In germline, CDR1 is SGHAT, CDR2 FQNNGV. The CDR3 extends over 10 amino acids. CDR3 sequence reads: CASSLTELFF. The DNA for the CDR3 is TGTGCCAGCAGCCTGACAGAGCTGTTTTTT. The full variable domain, in which reference TRBV11-2 and TRBJ2-2 provide the parts outside the CDR3, is EAGVAQSPRYKIIEKRQSVAFWCNPISGHATLYWYQQILGQGPKLLIQFQNNGVVDDSQLPKDRFSAERLKGVDSTLKIQPAKLEDSAVYLCASSLTELFFGEGSRLTVL.

The V call is TRBV11-2, the J call TRBJ1-2; no firm D call. The V gene lost 6 bases and the J gene lost 3 bases, with 14 bases spanning the gap. Germline CDR1 and CDR2: SGHAT and FQNNGV. This CDR3 comprises 14 residues. CDR3 region: CASRTGSFDYGYTF. The DNA for the CDR3 is TGTGCCAGCAGAACGGGAAGTTTCGACTATGGCTACACCTTC.

V and J are TRBV24-1 and TRBJ1-4; D gene unclear. The germline gives CDR1 KGHDR, CDR2 SFDVKD. Trimming removed 2 bases from V and 0 bases from J, with 6 bases in between. The CDR3 is made up of 15 amino acids. DNA for the CDR3: TGTGCCACCAGTGATTCAGAAGCAACTAATGAAAAACTGTTTTTT. This translates into CATSDSEATNEKLFF.

Worth noting for this clone: The sample holds other DNA sequences that translate to the same CDR3. V usage is TRBV6-5 and J usage is TRBJ1-5; D gene uncertain. Germline V gene sequence: CDR1 MNHEY, CDR2 SVGAGI. This CDR3 has 15 amino acids. Trimming stripped 0 bases from V and 5 bases from J, with 11 bases between. CDR3 residues: CASSYSSRVDQPQHF. The CDR3 DNA reads TGTGCCAGCAGTTACTCGAGTCGAGTAGATCAGCCCCAGCATTTT.

This sequence joins TRBV25-1 and TRBJ1-2; D may be TRBD1 (6 bases). Germline CDR1 and CDR2: MGHDK and SYGVNS. This CDR3 comprises 12 residues. Trimming took off 5 bases at V and 8 bases at J, with 12 bases between the two ends. CDR3 coding DNA: TGTGCCAGCAGTTCTCACCAGGGGGGCTACACCTTC. Translation gives CASSSHQGGYTF.

The chain carries TRBV7-9 and TRBJ2-3, with 9 bases fitting TRBD2. Trimming cost V 1 base and J 4 bases; bases outside gene matches: 6. CDR1 is SEHNR, CDR2 FQNEAQ, per germline (reference sequence). The CDR3 spans 16 residues. DNA of the CDR3: TGTGCCAGCAGCTTAGGAGCGGGGGGCCCCCCAGATACGCAGTATTTT. This encodes CASSLGAGGPPDTQYF.

The rearrangement links TRBV6-5 to TRBJ2-7; tentatively, D is TRBD1 (5 bases). The CDR3 is 15 residues long. Germline V CDR1 and CDR2: MNHEY, SVGAGI. Trimming cost V 4 bases and J 5 bases, with 18 bases left between them. This CDR3 reads CASSSQGGRVHEQYF. In nucleotides, the CDR3 is TGTGCCAGCAGTTCCCAGGGCGGCAGGGTACACGAGCAGTACTTC.

The rearrangement uses TRBV10-3 and TRBJ1-2; no reliable D call. In germline, CDR1 is ENHRY, CDR2 SYGVKD. V lost 8 bases and J lost 7, with 26 bases in between. This CDR3 comprises 16 residues. CDR3 region: CAIAGSPGGSQAGYTF. CDR3 sequence (DNA): TGTGCCATCGCGGGCTCCCCAGGTGGCTCCCAGGCTGGCTACACCTTC.

The gene calls are TRBV11-1 and TRBJ1-1; no firm D call. Germline V gene sequence: CDR1 SGHAT, CDR2 FQDESV (reference sequence). The ends were cut back, 1 base at V and 1 base at J, with 7 bases in the middle. This CDR3 spans 14 amino acids. The CDR3 nucleotides read TGTGCCAGCAGCTTAGGTGGGCAGAACACTGAAGCTTTCTTT. Amino acids: CASSLGGQNTEAFF.